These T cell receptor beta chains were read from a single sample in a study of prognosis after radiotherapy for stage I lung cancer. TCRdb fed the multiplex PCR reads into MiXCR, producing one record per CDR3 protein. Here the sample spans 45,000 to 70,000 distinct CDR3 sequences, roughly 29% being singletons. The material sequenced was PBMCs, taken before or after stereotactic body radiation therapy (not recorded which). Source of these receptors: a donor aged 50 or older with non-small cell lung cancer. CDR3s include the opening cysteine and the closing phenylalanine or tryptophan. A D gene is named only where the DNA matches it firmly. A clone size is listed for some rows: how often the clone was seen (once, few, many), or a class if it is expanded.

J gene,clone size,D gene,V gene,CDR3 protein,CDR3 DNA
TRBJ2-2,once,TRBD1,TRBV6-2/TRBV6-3,CASGYKQGAPTCELFF,TGTGCCAGCGGTTATAAACAGGGGGCGCCCACCTGTGAGCTGTTTTTT
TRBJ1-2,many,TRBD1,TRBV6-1,CASSERQGAWGYTF,TGTGCCAGCAGTGAAAGGCAGGGGGCTTGGGGCTACACCTTC
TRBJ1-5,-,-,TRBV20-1,CSASILGEGNQPLHF,TGCAGTGCTAGCATCCTAGGGGAGGGCAATCAGCCCCTGCATTTT
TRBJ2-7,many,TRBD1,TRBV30,CAWSVRDRVTYNEQYF,TGTGCCTGGAGTGTCCGGGACAGGGTTACCTACAACGAGCAGTACTTC
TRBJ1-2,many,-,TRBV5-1,CASSPTPGAYGYTF,TGCGCCAGCAGCCCCACGCCGGGGGCTTATGGCTACACCTTC
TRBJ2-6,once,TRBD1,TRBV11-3,CARSPGTGSSGANVLTF,TGTGCCAGAAGCCCCGGGACAGGGAGCTCTGGGGCAAACGTCCTGACTTTC
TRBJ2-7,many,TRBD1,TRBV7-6,CASSSNGQAYEQYF,TGTGCCAGCAGCTCCAATGGACAGGCCTACGAGCAGTACTTC
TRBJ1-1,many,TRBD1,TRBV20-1,CSARTGYTEAFF,TGCAGTGCACGGACAGGGTACACTGAAGCTTTCTTT
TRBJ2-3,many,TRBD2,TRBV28,CASSSPGGGGLDTQYF,TGTGCCAGCAGTTCCCCAGGCGGGGGGGGCCTAGATACGCAGTATTTT
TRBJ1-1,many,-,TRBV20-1,CSAVGGVTEAFF,TGCAGTGCCGTGGGAGGGGTCACTGAAGCTTTCTTT
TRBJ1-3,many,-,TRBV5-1,CASSPGTSGNTIYF,TGCGCCAGCAGTCCGGGGACCTCTGGAAACACCATATATTTT
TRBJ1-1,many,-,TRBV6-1,CASSEASPRGAFF,TGTGCCAGCAGTGAAGCATCTCCCCGGGGAGCTTTCTTT
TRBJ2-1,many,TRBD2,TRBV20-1,CSAPTSGAANYNEQFF,TGCAGTGCACCGACTAGCGGGGCCGCCAACTACAATGAGCAGTTCTTC
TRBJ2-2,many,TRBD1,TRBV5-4,CASSYPPGQGSNTGELFF,TGTGCCAGCAGCTACCCTCCGGGACAGGGATCGAACACCGGGGAGCTGTTTTTT
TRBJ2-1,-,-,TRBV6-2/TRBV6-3,CAIGVGVGEQFF,TGTGCCATCGGGGTGGGGGTTGGTGAGCAGTTCTTC
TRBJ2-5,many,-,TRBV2,CASSEALNLETQYF,TGTGCCAGCAGTGAAGCGCTGAACTTAGAGACCCAGTACTTC
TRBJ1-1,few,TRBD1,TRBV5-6,CASSRQGKTEAFF,TGTGCCAGCAGTCGACAGGGAAAAACTGAAGCTTTCTTT
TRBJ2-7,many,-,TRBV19,CASSMELVSYEQYF,TGTGCCAGTAGTATGGAACTGGTCTCCTACGAGCAGTACTTC
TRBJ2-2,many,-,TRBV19,CASSFSLSGTKGSGELFF,TGTGCCAGTAGCTTCTCGTTGTCCGGGACAAAGGGTTCCGGGGAGCTGTTTTTT
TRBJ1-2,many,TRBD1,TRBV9,CASSPTPGGAGYTF,TGTGCCAGCAGCCCGACCCCAGGGGGCGCAGGCTACACCTTC
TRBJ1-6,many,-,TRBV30,CAWIAAGALNNSPLHF,TGTGCCTGGATAGCGGCAGGGGCCTTAAATAATTCACCCCTCCACTTT
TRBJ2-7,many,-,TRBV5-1,CASSLDPAASYEQYF,TGCGCCAGCAGCTTGGACCCGGCCGCCTCCTACGAGCAGTACTTC
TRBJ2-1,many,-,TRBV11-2,CASSTGLSYNEQFF,TGTGCCAGCAGCACGGGACTCAGCTACAATGAGCAGTTCTTC
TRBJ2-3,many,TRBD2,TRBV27,CASSLGREGVVSTDTQYF,TGTGCCAGCAGTTTAGGGAGGGAGGGAGTGGTGAGCACAGATACGCAGTATTTT
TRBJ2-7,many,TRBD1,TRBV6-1,CASRPGQGAIYEQYF,TGTGCCAGCAGGCCGGGACAGGGGGCGATCTACGAGCAGTACTTC
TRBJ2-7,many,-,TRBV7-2,CASSSGLYEQYF,TGTGCCAGCAGCTCGGGACTCTACGAGCAGTACTTC
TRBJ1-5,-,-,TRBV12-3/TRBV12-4,CASSLGGALNQPQHF,TGTGCCAGCAGTTTAGGGGGGGCGCTTAATCAGCCCCAGCATTTT
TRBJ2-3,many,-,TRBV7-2,CASSIRPDPTDTQYF,TGTGCCAGCAGCATCAGACCCGACCCGACAGATACGCAGTATTTT
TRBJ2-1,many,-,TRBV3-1,CASSPIAGNEQFF,TGTGCCAGCAGCCCCATCGCTGGCAATGAGCAGTTCTTC
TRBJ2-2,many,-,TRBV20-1,CSAREGHLNTGELFF,TGCAGTGCTAGAGAAGGACATCTCAACACCGGGGAGCTGTTTTTT
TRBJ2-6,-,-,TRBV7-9,CASSLQGSSGANVLTF,TGTGCCAGCAGCTTACAGGGGAGCTCTGGGGCCAACGTCCTGACTTTC
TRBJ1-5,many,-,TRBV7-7,CASRPEGDLSNQPQHF,TGTGCTAGCAGGCCAGAAGGGGATTTGAGCAATCAGCCCCAGCATTTT
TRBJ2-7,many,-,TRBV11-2,CASSLGIFSDEQYF,TGTGCCAGCAGCTTAGGCATATTCTCTGACGAGCAGTACTTC
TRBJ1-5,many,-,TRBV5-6,CASSLGGAKQPQHF,TGTGCCAGCAGCTTGGGGGGGGCGAAACAGCCCCAGCATTTT
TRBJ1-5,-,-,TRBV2,CASRERLTQPQHF,TGTGCCAGCAGGGAAAGGCTCACTCAGCCCCAGCATTTT
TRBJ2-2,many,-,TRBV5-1,CASGTGENTGELFF,TGCGCCAGCGGAACCGGAGAAAACACCGGGGAGCTGTTTTTT
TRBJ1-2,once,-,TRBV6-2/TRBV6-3,CSSSYPTEASYGYTF,TGTTCCAGCAGTTACCCGACAGAGGCTTCCTATGGCTACACCTTC
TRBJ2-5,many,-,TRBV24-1,CATSDGVEETQYF,TGTGCCACCAGTGACGGGGTGGAAGAGACCCAGTACTTC
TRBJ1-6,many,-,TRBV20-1,CSARDTALDSYNSPLHF,TGCAGTGCTAGAGATACGGCGCTTGACTCCTATAATTCACCCCTCCACTTT
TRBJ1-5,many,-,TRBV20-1,CSAWTRSNQPQHF,TGCAGTGCGTGGACACGCAGCAATCAGCCCCAGCATTTT
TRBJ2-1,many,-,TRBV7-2,CASSFSWGSSFNEQFF,TGTGCCAGCAGCTTCTCATGGGGGTCCTCTTTTAATGAGCAGTTCTTC
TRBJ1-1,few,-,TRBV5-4,CASSLAAATPTEAFF,TGTGCCAGCAGCTTGGCAGCAGCGACACCAACTGAAGCTTTCTTT
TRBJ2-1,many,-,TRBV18,CASSPVYESEQFF,TGTGCCAGCTCACCAGTATACGAGAGTGAGCAGTTCTTC
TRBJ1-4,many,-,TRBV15,CATSRDGNEKLFF,TGTGCCACCAGCAGAGATGGGAATGAAAAACTGTTTTTT